Listed below are T cell receptor beta chains from one sample, sequenced in a study of T-cell memory formation after mild COVID-19. TCRdb analysed the 5' RACE reads with MiXCR anew, one entry per CDR3 protein. The sample carries approximately 260,000 distinct CDR3 sequences, 15% to 20% recorded once. The source material was PBMCs or a T cell subset sorted from them (not recorded which). These receptors were collected from a man younger than 35 who had mild COVID-19 (a few samples of this study predate the infection). Cell type and time point are not known. CDR3s include the opening cysteine and the closing phenylalanine or tryptophan. Each record gives: J gene, V gene, CDR3 protein.

j_gene: TRBJ2-1; v_gene: TRBV30; CDR3aa: CAWNPQSVEQFF
j_gene: TRBJ2-4; v_gene: TRBV12-3/TRBV12-4; CDR3aa: CASSPGQGTKNIQYF
j_gene: TRBJ2-1; v_gene: TRBV7-6; CDR3aa: CASSLGSGTNEQFF
j_gene: TRBJ2-3; v_gene: TRBV27; CDR3aa: CASSPLWASTDTQYF
j_gene: TRBJ2-7; v_gene: TRBV18; CDR3aa: CASSLGLAGVEQYF
j_gene: TRBJ2-3; v_gene: TRBV5-1; CDR3aa: CASSLAVVTDTQYF
j_gene: TRBJ2-7; v_gene: TRBV19; CDR3aa: CASSSPGTSFEQYF
j_gene: TRBJ2-5; v_gene: TRBV9; CDR3aa: CASSAGTVGLQETQYF
j_gene: TRBJ2-7; v_gene: TRBV6-6; CDR3aa: CPSSSPGEQYF
j_gene: TRBJ2-3; v_gene: TRBV6-5; CDR3aa: CASSYGNTDTQYF
j_gene: TRBJ1-1; v_gene: TRBV9; CDR3aa: CASSVPAEMNTEAFF
j_gene: TRBJ2-5; v_gene: TRBV11-2; CDR3aa: CASRPRGAGRETQYF
j_gene: TRBJ1-5; v_gene: TRBV15; CDR3aa: CATSKIQGGWGYSNQPQHF
j_gene: TRBJ2-7; v_gene: TRBV5-1; CDR3aa: CASSKQGAAYEQYF
j_gene: TRBJ2-7; v_gene: TRBV7-2; CDR3aa: CASSLPRDRGDEQYF
j_gene: TRBJ1-1; v_gene: TRBV6-5; CDR3aa: CASSYFIQGTTEAFF
j_gene: TRBJ2-2; v_gene: TRBV7-2; CDR3aa: CASSPMSGELFF
j_gene: TRBJ2-1; v_gene: TRBV28; CDR3aa: CASSRSGGSSYNEQFF
j_gene: TRBJ2-2; v_gene: TRBV18; CDR3aa: CASSPLDRGPGELFF
j_gene: TRBJ2-5; v_gene: TRBV5-4; CDR3aa: CASSLELSETQYF
j_gene: TRBJ1-2; v_gene: TRBV3-1; CDR3aa: CASSHRTGPTYGYTF
j_gene: TRBJ2-3; v_gene: TRBV12-3/TRBV12-4; CDR3aa: CASSLDRTGTDTQYF
j_gene: TRBJ2-7; v_gene: TRBV20-1; CDR3aa: CSAMRDNAYEQYF
j_gene: TRBJ2-2; v_gene: TRBV29-1; CDR3aa: CSVVGSSNTGELFF
j_gene: TRBJ1-2; v_gene: TRBV7-2; CDR3aa: CASSRTRTGTNYGYTF
j_gene: TRBJ1-1; v_gene: TRBV7-2; CDR3aa: CASSLQRGTEAFF
j_gene: TRBJ2-3; v_gene: TRBV7-3; CDR3aa: CASSIGLAGSTDTQYF
j_gene: TRBJ1-5; v_gene: TRBV4-3; CDR3aa: CASSQDLSNNQPQHF
j_gene: TRBJ2-3; v_gene: TRBV11-2; CDR3aa: CASSLAWAGRAGDTQYF
j_gene: TRBJ1-1; v_gene: TRBV12-3/TRBV12-4; CDR3aa: CASTEGTVNTEAFF
j_gene: TRBJ1-2; v_gene: TRBV27; CDR3aa: CASSFLNGVSGYTF
j_gene: TRBJ1-1; v_gene: TRBV7-9; CDR3aa: CASSLVEDTEAFF
j_gene: TRBJ1-2; v_gene: TRBV6-2/TRBV6-3; CDR3aa: CAIHPRAGLYGYTF
j_gene: TRBJ2-7; v_gene: TRBV4-3; CDR3aa: CASSQVRGPNSYEQYF
j_gene: TRBJ2-6; v_gene: TRBV5-5; CDR3aa: CASTLLSGANVLTF
j_gene: TRBJ2-1; v_gene: TRBV7-9; CDR3aa: CASSLQSRDTEQFF
j_gene: TRBJ1-3; v_gene: TRBV7-2; CDR3aa: CASSQTGVGGNTIYF
j_gene: TRBJ1-6; v_gene: TRBV7-2; CDR3aa: CASSPGQGGTLHF
j_gene: TRBJ2-6; v_gene: TRBV24-1; CDR3aa: CATSDASLGANVLTF
j_gene: TRBJ1-1; v_gene: TRBV2; CDR3aa: CASSGLGVQAFF
j_gene: TRBJ1-4; v_gene: TRBV27; CDR3aa: CASSLEGPLRLQDGEKLFF
j_gene: TRBJ1-6; v_gene: TRBV6-5; CDR3aa: CASSYPSVGSPLHF
j_gene: TRBJ2-3; v_gene: TRBV12-3/TRBV12-4; CDR3aa: CASSPGRMSTDTQYF
j_gene: TRBJ2-3; v_gene: TRBV20-1; CDR3aa: CSARDPRGLTDTQYF
j_gene: TRBJ1-2; v_gene: TRBV28; CDR3aa: CASRRTGGDYGYTF
j_gene: TRBJ2-3; v_gene: TRBV7-2; CDR3aa: CASSLKTGYTDTQYF
j_gene: TRBJ2-1; v_gene: TRBV20-1; CDR3aa: CSARDPFSSYNEQFF
j_gene: TRBJ1-3; v_gene: TRBV21-1; CDR3aa: CASSNDVLSGNTIYF